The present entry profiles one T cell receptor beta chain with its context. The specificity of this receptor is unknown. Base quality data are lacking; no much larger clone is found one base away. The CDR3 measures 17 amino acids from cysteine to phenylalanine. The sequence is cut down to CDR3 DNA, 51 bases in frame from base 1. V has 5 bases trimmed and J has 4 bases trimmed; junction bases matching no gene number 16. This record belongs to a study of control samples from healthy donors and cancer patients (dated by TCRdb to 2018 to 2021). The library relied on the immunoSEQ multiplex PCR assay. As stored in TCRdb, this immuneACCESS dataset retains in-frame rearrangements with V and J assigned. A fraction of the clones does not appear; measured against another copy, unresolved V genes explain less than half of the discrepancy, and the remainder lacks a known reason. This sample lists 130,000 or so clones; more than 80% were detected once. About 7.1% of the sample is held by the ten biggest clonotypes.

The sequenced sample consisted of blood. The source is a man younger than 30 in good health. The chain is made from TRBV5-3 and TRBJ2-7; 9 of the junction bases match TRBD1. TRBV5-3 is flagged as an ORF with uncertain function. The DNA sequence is TGTGCCAGAAGACCCAAAGCCACAGGGGGCGCCGGGTACGAGCAGTACTTC. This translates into CARRPKATGGAGYEQYF.